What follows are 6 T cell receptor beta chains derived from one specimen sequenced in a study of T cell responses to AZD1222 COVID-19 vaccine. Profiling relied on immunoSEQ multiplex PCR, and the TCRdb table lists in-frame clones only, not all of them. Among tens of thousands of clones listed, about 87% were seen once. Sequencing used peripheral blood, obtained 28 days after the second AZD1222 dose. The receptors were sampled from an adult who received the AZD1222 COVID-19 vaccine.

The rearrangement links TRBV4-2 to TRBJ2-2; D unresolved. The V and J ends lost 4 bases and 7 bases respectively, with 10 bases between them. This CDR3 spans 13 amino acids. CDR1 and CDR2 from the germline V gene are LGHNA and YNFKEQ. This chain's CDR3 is CASSPREDGELFF. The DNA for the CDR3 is TGTGCCAGCAGCCCTCGAGAAGACGGGGAGCTGTTTTTT.

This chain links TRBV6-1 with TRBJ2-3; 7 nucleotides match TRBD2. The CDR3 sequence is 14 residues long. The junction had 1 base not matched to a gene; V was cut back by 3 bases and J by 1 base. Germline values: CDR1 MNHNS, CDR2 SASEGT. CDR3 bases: TGTGCCAGCAGTGAGCTAGCGGGCACAGATACGCAGTATTTT. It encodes CASSELAGTDTQYF.

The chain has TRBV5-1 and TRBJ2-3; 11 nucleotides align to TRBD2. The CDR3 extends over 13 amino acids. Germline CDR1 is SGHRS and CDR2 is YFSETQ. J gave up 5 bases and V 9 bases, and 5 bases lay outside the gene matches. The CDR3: CATSLAGEDTQYF. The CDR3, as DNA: TGCGCCACCTCACTAGCGGGAGAAGATACGCAGTATTTT.

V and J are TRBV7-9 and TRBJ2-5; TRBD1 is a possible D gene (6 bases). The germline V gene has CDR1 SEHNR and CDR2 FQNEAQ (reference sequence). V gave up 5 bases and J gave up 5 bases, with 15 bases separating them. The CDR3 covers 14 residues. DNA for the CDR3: TGTGCCAGCAGCCTCTCAGGGGAACTGGAGACCCAGTACTTC. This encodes CASSLSGELETQYF.

CDR3 nucleotide sequence: TGTGCCAGCAGCCACGGACAGGGGAGGAGAACGCAGTATTTT. Its protein is CASSHGQGRRTQYF. The genes are TRBV3-1 (or the pseudogene TRBV3-2) and TRBJ2-3; 9 nucleotides agree with TRBD1. V dropped 3 bases and J dropped 9; count of bases not matched to a gene: 7. CDR1 and CDR2 (germline): LGHDT, YNNKEL (reference sequence). This CDR3 has 14 amino acids.

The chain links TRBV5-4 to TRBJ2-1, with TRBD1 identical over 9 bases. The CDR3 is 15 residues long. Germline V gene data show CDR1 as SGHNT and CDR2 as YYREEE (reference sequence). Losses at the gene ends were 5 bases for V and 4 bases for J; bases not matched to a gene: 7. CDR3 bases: TGTGCCAGCAGATGGGACAGGGAGGGATACAATGAGCAGTTCTTC. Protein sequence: CASRWDREGYNEQFF.